These T cell receptor beta chains were read from a single sample in a study of type 1 regulatory T cells. Their antigen targets remain unknown. TCRdb reprocessed the reads with MiXCR, giving one entry per CDR3 protein. Counted here are 14,000 to 15,000 distinct CDR3 sequences, roughly 13% occurring once; the ten biggest clones make up roughly 15%. Material: cultured T cells, either the whole culture or a sorted T cell fraction (not recorded which). The origin of the receptors is a human donor in good health. Each CDR3 is given with its conserved first and last residue. D genes are given only for firm matches. Size is stated for part of the rows, as once, few or many counts, or as a class when the clone is expanded.

j_call v_call d_call clone_size cdr3_nt cdr3_aa
TRBJ2-5 TRBV5-1 . many TGCGCCAGCAGCTTGGTTGGTGAGACCCAGTACTTC CASSLVGETQYF
TRBJ2-4 TRBV20-1 TRBD2 many TGCAGTGCTAGAGCGAGCGGGATGTCAAAAAACATTCAGTACTTC CSARASGMSKNIQYF
TRBJ1-3 TRBV9 . medium-sized TGTGCCAGCAGCGCCGGGGAGGTTGGAAACACCATATATTTT CASSAGEVGNTIYF
TRBJ1-2 TRBV3-1 TRBD1 few TGTGCCAGCAGACCCGGGACAGGGTCCAACTATGGCTACACCTTC CASRPGTGSNYGYTF
TRBJ2-4 TRBV9 TRBD1 many TGTGCCAGCAGCGCCGGAACCGGGACAGGGGGTAACATTCAGTACTTC CASSAGTGTGGNIQYF
TRBJ2-2 TRBV28 TRBD2 many TGTGCCAGCAGTTCGTACCCCGATGGACTAGCGGGAAGCGCCGGGGAGCTGTTTTTT CASSSYPDGLAGSAGELFF
TRBJ2-1 TRBV20-1 . medium-sized TGCAGTGCTAGAGACTTTAGCAGGCTCGGCAATGAGCAGTTCTTC CSARDFSRLGNEQFF
TRBJ2-3 TRBV5-1 TRBD2 many TGCGCCACCACACTAGCGGGAGGACCAGATACGCAGTATTTT CATTLAGGPDTQYF
TRBJ2-7 TRBV4-3 . many TGCGCCAGCAACCGACGACCCGGGACTTACGCCTACGAGCAGTACTTC CASNRRPGTYAYEQYF
TRBJ2-3 TRBV20-1 . . TGCAGTGCCGTAGACGTCGGACCGACGCAGTATTTT CSAVDVGPTQYF
TRBJ2-2 TRBV12-3/TRBV12-4 . few TGTGCCAGCAGTAAAGGGGCCCCGAACACCGGGGAGCTGTTTTTT CASSKGAPNTGELFF
TRBJ2-7 TRBV6-5 TRBD2 . TGTGCCAGCAGCACCACGACTAGCGGGACGTACGAGCAGTACTTC CASSTTTSGTYEQYF
TRBJ2-1 TRBV19 . many TGTGCCAGTTCAGACAGGTTACGCAATGAGCAGTTCTTC CASSDRLRNEQFF
TRBJ2-3 TRBV5-1 . few TGCGCCAGCAGTTCCCCGCTTAGCAGCACAGATACGCAGTATTTT CASSSPLSSTDTQYF
TRBJ2-5 TRBV7-2 . many TGTGCCAGCACATCCGGGACTGAAGAGACCCAGTACTTC CASTSGTEETQYF
TRBJ2-5 TRBV29-1 . many TGCAGCGTTGAGGGGTCCAAAGAGACCCAGTACTTC CSVEGSKETQYF
TRBJ2-5 TRBV7-2 TRBD2 many TGTGCCAGCAGCCGACCGGGACTAACGGAGACCCAGTACTTC CASSRPGLTETQYF
TRBJ1-4 TRBV12-3/TRBV12-4 TRBD1 many TGTGCCAGCAGCTCCGACAGGGACGGCGAAAAACTGTTTTTT CASSSDRDGEKLFF
TRBJ1-2 TRBV29-1 TRBD1 many TGCAGCGCCGAGGAGGGGGCTCGGGGATTGTACACCTTC CSAEEGARGLYTF